The 29 T cell receptor beta chains reported below all come from one sample, sequenced in a study of T cells in Graves' hyperthyroidism and ophthalmopathy. The source material, RNA transcripts, was used to amplify TCR beta CDR3 regions. Carried out on the TCR CDR3, a first-round RT-PCR used the HTBI primer set. MiXCR, applied by TCRdb to the multiplex PCR reads, yields one record per CDR3 protein. The sample lists under 650,000 distinct CDR3 sequences, around 15% occurring once. What was sequenced was blood. The receptors here all came from a woman aged 30 to 39 with Graves' hyperthyroidism.

In its sample, this clonotype was seen many times. The rearrangement uses TRBV11-2 and TRBJ2-7; TRBD1 agrees at 7 bases. This CDR3 is 14 amino acids long. From germline, CDR1 is SGHAT and CDR2 FQNNGV. The ends lost 6 bases at V and 5 bases at J; junction bases unmatched: 10. The CDR3 region has the DNA TGTGCCAGCAGTCTAGGTCGGGACAGAGACGAGCAGTACTTC. Translating it yields CASSLGRDRDEQYF.

Ten or more counts support this clonotype. The chain has TRBV16 and TRBJ2-1, with 7 bases that match TRBD2. This CDR3 is built from 15 residues. Germline CDR1 KGHSY, CDR2 FQNENV. Trimming took 1 base from V and 5 from J; bases not matched to a gene: 5. CDR3 in DNA: TGTGCCAGCAGCCAATTGGGGGACTACGACAATGAGCAGTTCTTC. Its protein product is CASSQLGDYDNEQFF.

The gene calls are TRBV28 and TRBJ1-3; D call uncertain. V gave up 2 bases and J gave up 0 bases, with 11 bases separating them. CDR3 length: 16 amino acids. CDR1 MDHEN and CDR2 SYDVKM come from the germline V gene. This CDR3 reads CASSLITVSSGNTIYF. For the CDR3, the DNA is TGTGCCAGCAGTTTAATTACGGTGTCCTCTGGAAACACCATATATTTT.

This clonotype was picked up many times. V usage is TRBV2 and J usage is TRBJ2-5, with D tentatively TRBD1 (6 bases). Germline V gives CDR1 SNHLY, CDR2 FYNNEI. There are 12 residues in the CDR3. Trimming stripped 8 bases from V and 5 bases from J, with 12 bases between. Written as DNA, the CDR3 is TGTGCCAGCGGGTTAGGGGGTGAGACCCAGTACTTC. Protein: CASGLGGETQYF.

In this sample, this clonotype turned up many times. V is TRBV6-2 or TRBV6-3 and J is TRBJ1-4; D gene ambiguous. With 5 bases removed from V and 10 bases from J, the gap between germline ends came to 14 bases. CDR1 and CDR2 (germline): MNHEY, SVGEGT. The CDR3 runs to 13 residues. As DNA, the CDR3 is TGTGCCAGCAGTCGGTCGTTAGGAGCAAAACTGTTTTTT. Translated: CASSRSLGAKLFF.

This clonotype was recorded at least ten times. The chain recombines TRBV28 with TRBJ2-7, with 9 bases lining up with TRBD1. From germline, CDR1 is MDHEN and CDR2 SYDVKM. The CDR3 spans 16 residues. J gave up 3 bases and V 0 bases, and 6 bases lay outside the gene matches. The CDR3 nucleotides are TGTGCCAGCAGTTTATGGAAGGACAGGGGAGTCTACGAGCAGTACTTC. The encoded protein is CASSLWKDRGVYEQYF.

The V call is TRBV7-3, the J call TRBJ2-3; D remains unclear. Germline V gene data show CDR1 as SGHTA and CDR2 as FQGTGA. The length of the CDR3 is 14 residues. V shed 4 bases and J shed 4 bases, with 12 bases lying between them. The CDR3 DNA sequence: TGTGCCAGCAGCTCCTCCGCTACCTCAGATACGCAGTATTTT. It encodes CASSSSATSDTQYF.

V gene TRBV5-1 combines with J gene TRBJ1-6; a weak D match, TRBD1 (5 bases). CDR1 is SGHRS and CDR2 is YFSETQ in the germline V gene. The ends were cut back, 5 bases at V and 3 bases at J, with 12 bases in the middle. This CDR3 has 15 amino acids. This CDR3 reads CASSSSGDYNSPLHF. The CDR3 coding sequence is TGCGCCAGCAGTTCATCGGGGGACTATAATTCACCCCTCCACTTT.

The genes are TRBV14 and TRBJ2-7; D call uncertain. Per the germline V gene, CDR1 is SGHDN and CDR2 is FVKESK. Trimming stripped 2 bases from V and 2 bases from J, with 10 bases between. The CDR3 is 14 residues long. CDR3: CASSQLGAPYEQYF. The CDR3 DNA is TGTGCCAGCAGCCAACTAGGCGCTCCCTACGAGCAGTACTTC.

This clonotype was seen many times. The chain is built from TRBV19 and TRBJ1-1; D is unresolved. Per germline, CDR1 LNHDA and CDR2 SQIVND (reference sequence). With 3 bases removed from V and 5 bases from J, the gap between germline ends came to 7 bases. The length of the CDR3 is 12 residues. Here the CDR3 DNA reads TGTGCCAGTAGTATGTCCAGTACTGAAGCTTTCTTT. Its translation: CASSMSSTEAFF.

This clonotype was seen a single time. A much more abundant neighbour one base away suggests this may be a read error. This is likely a read error, given that the CDR3 carries no conserved phenylalanine or tryptophan at its end. The chain employs TRBV13 and TRBJ2-1; D gene unclear. The CDR3 sequence is 13 residues long. CDR1 PRHDT and CDR2 FYEKMQ come from the germline V gene (reference sequence). V lost 5 bases, J lost 0 bases, and 5 bases lay in between. The CDR3 sequence: CASSAYSYNEQFL. CDR3 DNA sequence: TGTGCCAGCAGCGCATACTCCTACAATGAGCAGTTCCTC.

The genes are TRBV2 and TRBJ1-5; 7 positions match TRBD1. Germline V gene sequence: CDR1 SNHLY, CDR2 FYNNEI. V was pared by 4 bases and J by 0 bases, with 15 bases of the junction left unmatched. CDR3 length: 19 residues. The CDR3 loop is CASSGLPGQPTYSNQPQHF. The DNA of the CDR3 is TGTGCCAGCAGTGGCTTACCGGGACAGCCCACATATAGCAATCAGCCCCAGCATTTT.

The chain carries TRBV19 and TRBJ1-1; D is unclear. V gave up 4 bases and J gave up 0 bases, with 9 bases separating them. CDR1 is LNHDA and CDR2 is SQIVND in the germline V gene (reference sequence). The CDR3 is made up of 14 amino acids. The CDR3 nucleotides are TGTGCCAGTAGTACCACAACAGTGAACACTGAAGCTTTCTTT. It is translated as CASSTTTVNTEAFF.

Comments on this clonotype: This may arise from a read error, as a much more abundant clone is one base away. The chain couples TRBV11-3 to TRBJ1-2; 7 nucleotides align to TRBD1. CDR3 length equals 15 residues. V was clipped by 1 base and J by 2 bases; unmatched bases: 4. Germline V lookup: CDR1 SGHNT, CDR2 YENEEA. The CDR3 protein is CASSLGGGQNYGYTF. DNA of the CDR3: TGTGCCAGCAGCTTAGGCGGGGGACAGAACTATGGCTACACCTTC.

This rearrangement joins TRBV12-3 or TRBV12-4 to TRBJ1-6; TRBD1 matches 10 bases. Trimming removed 5 bases from V and 8 bases from J; junction bases left unmatched: 18. The CDR3 covers 19 residues. The CDR3 DNA follows: TGTGCCAGCAGTCCAACCGGGACAGGGGCCTGGTATGGGGATTCACCCCTCCACTTT. This translates into CASSPTGTGAWYGDSPLHF.

V usage is TRBV7-3 and J usage is TRBJ2-1, with TRBD2 matching 16 bases. Trimming at V came to 0 bases and at J to 7 bases, leaving 12 bases not matched to a gene. Germline loops: CDR1 SGHTA, CDR2 FQGTGA. The CDR3 sequence is 20 residues long. This chain's CDR3 is CASSLTPRGLAGGPGNEQFF. The CDR3 DNA sequence: TGTGCCAGCAGCTTAACCCCGAGGGGACTAGCGGGAGGGCCGGGGAATGAGCAGTTCTTC.

The chain employs TRBV10-2 and TRBJ1-1, with D possibly matching TRBD1 (6 bases). CDR1 is WSHSY, CDR2 SAAADI, per germline. Trimming stripped 7 bases from V and 5 bases from J, with 23 bases between. The CDR3 consists of 16 residues. CDR3 DNA sequence: TGCGCCAGCAACCAGGGGCCCCAGGAGAGGGGGACTGAAGCTTTCTTT. This translates into CASNQGPQERGTEAFF.

Concerning this clonotype: A much more abundant neighbour one base away suggests this may be a read error. The CDR3 ends on some other residue instead of the conserved phenylalanine or tryptophan, so this is likely a read error. This chain links TRBV5-1 with TRBJ2-3, with D possibly TRBD2 on 7 matching bases. CDR1 is SGHRS and CDR2 is YFSETQ in the germline V gene. The CDR3 totals 13 residues. With 6 bases removed from V and 6 bases from J, the gap between germline ends came to 14 bases. The CDR3 spells CASTVEGGDTQYL. The CDR3, as DNA: TGCGCCAGCACCGTGGAGGGGGGGGATACGCAGTATCTT.

The chain joins TRBV20-1 to TRBJ1-1; no reliable D call. The CDR3 runs 13 residues. The germline CDR1 and CDR2 sequences are DFQATT and SNEGSKA (reference sequence). V was cut by 5 bases and J by 3 bases, with 13 bases left in between. The DNA of the CDR3 is TGCAGTGCTGGATCCGGGGTGGACACTGAAGCTTTCTTT. Translation: CSAGSGVDTEAFF.

This clonotype was seen a few times. V and J are TRBV27 and TRBJ2-3, with 8 bases identical to TRBD2. Germline V gene data show CDR1 as MNHEY and CDR2 as SMNVEV (reference sequence). With V trimmed by 2 bases and J by 5 bases, 9 bases remained unmatched. The CDR3 is 16 residues long. The CDR3 protein is CASSLPSSGSRDTQYF. The CDR3 region has the DNA TGTGCCAGCAGTTTACCTTCGAGCGGGAGTAGAGATACGCAGTATTTT.

The chain is built from TRBV7-9 and TRBJ2-1; D not certain. This CDR3 region has 12 residues. Between the trimmed V and J ends, which lost 5 bases and 8 bases, there was a span of 10 bases. The germline V gene has CDR1 SEHNR and CDR2 FQNEAQ (reference sequence). The CDR3 sequence: CASSHLADEQFF. The CDR3 DNA follows: TGTGCCAGCAGCCATTTAGCCGATGAGCAGTTCTTC.

This clonotype has a count of ten or more. The J gene is TRBJ2-5, the V gene TRBV29-1, with 8 bases that match TRBD1. CDR1 and CDR2 from the germline V gene are SQVTM and ANQGSEA. V dropped 4 bases and J dropped 5; count of bases not matched to a gene: 3. The CDR3 contains 12 residues. CDR3: CSVAGGSETQYF. CDR3 nucleotide sequence: TGCAGCGTTGCAGGGGGCTCGGAGACCCAGTACTTC.

This clonotype appeared many times. The V call is TRBV7-2, the J call TRBJ2-1; TRBD2 matches at 9 bases. The germline V gene encodes CDR1 SGHTA and CDR2 FQGNSA. J gave up 0 bases and V 2 bases, and 5 bases lay outside the gene matches. This CDR3 is 17 amino acids long. The CDR3 loop is CASSLRAGGLSYNEQFF. CDR3 DNA sequence: TGTGCCAGCAGCTTACGAGCGGGAGGTCTCTCCTACAATGAGCAGTTCTTC. Combining the CDR3 with reference TRBV7-2 and TRBJ2-1 gives the whole variable domain GAGVSQSPSNKVTEKGKDVELRCDPISGHTALYWYRQSLGQGLEFLIYFQGNSAPDKSGLPSDRFSAERTGGSVSTLTIQRTQQEDSAVYLCASSLRAGGLSYNEQFFGPGTRLTVL.

The V gene is TRBV6-1, the J gene TRBJ2-6; D uncertain. Per the germline V gene, CDR1 is MNHNS and CDR2 is SASEGT. The germline V and J ends were trimmed by 4 bases and 2 bases, with 9 bases remaining between them. The length of the CDR3 is 15 residues. CDR3 loop: CASSAQGPGANVLTF. DNA for the CDR3: TGTGCCAGCAGTGCACAAGGCCCTGGGGCCAACGTCCTGACTTTC.

This clonotype was counted many times. The V gene is TRBV28, the J gene TRBJ2-7, with unresolved D. Germline-derived CDR1 and CDR2 are MDHEN and SYDVKM. Trimming pared 4 bases from V and 5 bases from J, leaving 12 bases between. This CDR3 region has 13 residues. For the CDR3, the DNA is TGTGCCAGCAGTTCGGCAGGCCTGGACGAGCAGTACTTC. As protein: CASSSAGLDEQYF.

Many counts were recorded for this clonotype. This chain joins TRBV20-1 and TRBJ2-3; 9 positions agree with TRBD2. Germline values: CDR1 DFQATT, CDR2 SNEGSKA (reference sequence). With 3 bases clipped from V and 4 bases from J, the junction kept 14 bases outside the gene matches. The CDR3 is 17 amino acids. The CDR3 spells CSASPGTSPTGADTQYF. The CDR3 coding sequence is TGCAGTGCTAGCCCCGGGACTAGCCCTACGGGGGCAGATACGCAGTATTTT.

This sequence joins TRBV11-2 and TRBJ2-6; 7 nucleotides agree with TRBD1. The CDR3 length is 19 residues. From germline, CDR1 is SGHAT and CDR2 FQNNGV. Trimming at V came to 5 bases and at J to 0 bases, leaving 13 bases not matched to a gene. CDR3 sequence reads: CASSHPTGTVTSGANVLTF. DNA of the CDR3: TGTGCCAGCAGCCACCCAACCGGGACAGTAACCTCTGGGGCCAACGTCCTGACTTTC.

This clonotype was counted between two and nine times. DNA of the CDR3: TGTGCCAGTAGTATAAATCCCAATGAGCAGTTCTTC. Translating it yields CASSINPNEQFF. This sequence joins TRBV19 and TRBJ2-1; no definite D call. There are 12 residues in the CDR3. V shed 2 bases and J shed 6 bases, with 5 bases lying between them. Germline values: CDR1 LNHDA, CDR2 SQIVND (reference sequence).

This clonotype has a count of ten or more. The chain couples TRBV2 to TRBJ2-1, with 11 bases matching TRBD2. J lost 2 bases, V lost 6 bases, and 15 bases had no gene match. Germline V gene data show CDR1 as SNHLY and CDR2 as FYNNEI. The CDR3 is made up of 19 amino acids. The CDR3 sequence: CASRKQTQFSGRAYNEQFF. CDR3 bases: TGTGCCAGCAGGAAACAAACTCAATTTAGCGGGAGGGCCTACAATGAGCAGTTCTTC.